Presented here are 26 T cell receptor beta chains from one specimen sequenced in a study of blood T cell repertoires in COVID-19. Data came from immunoSEQ multiplex PCR; TCRdb stores just in-frame clones and leaves some out. The sample consists of 40,000 to 55,000 clones, over 90% of them appearing once. Input material: peripheral blood. These TCRs come from a woman aged 80 or over with acute or convalescent COVID-19.

The chain joins TRBV7-2 to TRBJ2-5; 8 bases map to TRBD2. The junction had 13 bases not matched to a gene; V was cut back by 5 bases and J by 2 bases. The length of the CDR3 is 17 residues. In germline, CDR1 is SGHTA, CDR2 FQGNSA. This CDR3 reads CASSGAPGLVLQETQYF. The CDR3 DNA reads as TGTGCCAGCAGCGGGGCCCCGGGACTAGTTCTACAAGAGACCCAGTACTTC.

This clone was recorded a few times. V and J are TRBV3-1 (or the pseudogene TRBV3-2) and TRBJ2-1, with D possibly TRBD2 on 6 matching bases. This CDR3 comprises 19 residues. The V gene lost 3 bases and the J gene lost 6 bases, with 27 bases spanning the gap. CDR1 and CDR2 from the germline V gene are LGHDT and YNNKEL (reference sequence). CDR3 loop: CASSHRPLAGAGTGNEQFF. The DNA for the CDR3 is TGTGCCAGCAGCCACCGGCCCCTCGCTGGGGCGGGAACCGGCAATGAGCAGTTCTTC.

This chain joins TRBV9 and TRBJ2-5; 7 bases agree with TRBD2. The trim removed 6 bases at V and 5 bases at J, leaving 25 bases unmatched. Germline V gives CDR1 SGDLS, CDR2 YYNGEE. This CDR3 region has 19 residues. The CDR3 loop reads CASTARTGGGSPPEETQYF. Written as DNA, the CDR3 is TGTGCCAGCACGGCACGGACGGGCGGGGGTAGCCCGCCTGAGGAGACCCAGTACTTC.

In nucleotides, the CDR3 is TGTGCCAGCAGCGCCGCGGGGGCACTTAATACGCAGTATTTT. It translates to CASSAAGALNTQYF. This chain joins TRBV9 and TRBJ2-3; D is possibly TRBD2 (7 bases). The CDR3 runs 14 residues. Germline V gives CDR1 SGDLS, CDR2 YYNGEE. V was cut by 3 bases and J by 7 bases, with 15 bases left in between.

V and J are TRBV5-8 and TRBJ1-5; D gene unclear. The CDR3 extends over 17 amino acids. Trimming pared 0 bases from V and 2 bases from J, leaving 15 bases between. Germline V gene lookup returns CDR1 SGHTS and CDR2 YDEGEE. CDR3 in DNA: TGTGCCAGCAGCTTGGCCCGGGAAGCATATGGCAATCAGCCCCAGCATTTT. It translates to CASSLAREAYGNQPQHF.

V gene TRBV4-1 combines with J gene TRBJ2-1; weak D call: TRBD2 (6 bases). V was pared by 1 base and J by 1 base, with 8 bases between. The CDR3 covers 15 residues. The germline V gene has CDR1 MGHRA and CDR2 YSYEKL. CDR3 in amino acids: CASSQGGVSYNEQFF. The CDR3 DNA reads as TGCGCCAGCAGCCAAGGCGGGGTGTCCTACAATGAGCAGTTCTTC.

This sequence joins TRBV6-2 or TRBV6-3 and TRBJ1-1; D is undetermined. The CDR3 covers 14 residues. With 2 bases removed from V and 0 bases from J, the gap between germline ends came to 7 bases. CDR1 and CDR2 (germline): MNHEY, SVGEGT. The CDR3 DNA sequence: TGTGCCAGCAGTTACCTATCTATGAACACTGAAGCTTTCTTT. This gives the protein CASSYLSMNTEAFF.

The V call is TRBV4-3, the J call TRBJ2-3; the D gene is possibly TRBD2 (5 bases). Trimming removed 1 base at V and 1 base at J, with 9 bases between. The CDR3 has 15 residues. CDR1 is LGHNA and CDR2 is YSLEER in the germline V gene. The CDR3: CASSQGPGGTDTQYF. CDR3 nucleotide sequence: TGCGCCAGCAGCCAAGGACCCGGGGGCACAGATACGCAGTATTTT.

This chain joins TRBV19 and TRBJ2-3; 15 nucleotides line up with TRBD2. There are 19 residues in the CDR3. Germline CDR1 LNHDA, CDR2 SQIVND (reference sequence). The J segment lost 1 base and the V segment lost 4 bases, leaving 9 bases of the junction unmatched. The CDR3 nucleotides read TGTGCCAGTAGTACGGGGACTAGCGGGAGGATTCGGGGCACAGATACGCAGTATTTT. It translates to CASSTGTSGRIRGTDTQYF.

The CDR3 sequence: CAWTLGGYGYTF. Here the CDR3 DNA reads TGTGCCTGGACCCTGGGGGGCTATGGCTACACCTTC. J is TRBJ1-2 and V is TRBV30, with a weak D call TRBD1 (5 bases). The germline CDR1 and CDR2 sequences are GTSNPN and SVGIG (reference sequence). The CDR3 totals 12 residues. Trimming removed 4 bases at V and 4 bases at J, with 10 bases between.

The chain employs TRBV6-5 and TRBJ1-1; 8 nucleotides agree with TRBD1. CDR1 is MNHEY, CDR2 SVGAGI, per germline. The CDR3 spans 16 residues. After removal of 2 bases from V and 4 bases from J, the junction contained 9 bases not matched to a gene. CDR3 DNA sequence: TGTGCCAGCAGTTACGTACAGGGGGTGGGTCGCACTGAAGCTTTCTTT. Translation gives CASSYVQGVGRTEAFF.

This clone was seen only a few times. This rearrangement joins TRBV6-1 to TRBJ2-5; D is uncertain. Germline CDR1 is MNHNS and CDR2 is SASEGT. The CDR3 consists of 14 residues. V dropped 1 base and J dropped 2 bases, with 8 bases sitting between them. CDR3 in amino acids: CASSEVQVQETQYF. CDR3 DNA: TGTGCCAGCAGTGAAGTACAAGTACAAGAGACCCAGTACTTC.

This clone was recorded only once. V and J are TRBV6-1 and TRBJ2-5, with 13 bases that match TRBD2. In germline, CDR1 is MNHNS, CDR2 SASEGT. The CDR3 is 16 amino acids. The V gene end was trimmed by 3 bases and the J gene end by 5 bases; junction bases not matched to a gene: 6. The DNA for the CDR3 is TGTGCCAGCAGTGATCGGACTAGCGGGAGTGGGGAGACCCAGTACTTC. It is translated as CASSDRTSGSGETQYF.

V is TRBV5-4 and J is TRBJ2-7, with 8 bases lining up with TRBD1. The CDR3 loop spans 14 amino acids. Germline V gives CDR1 SGHNT, CDR2 YYREEE (reference sequence). V lost 4 bases to trimming and J lost 0 bases; unmatched junction nucleotides: 3. The CDR3 spells CASSRDRFSYEQYF. The CDR3 DNA sequence: TGTGCCAGCAGCCGGGACAGGTTCTCCTACGAGCAGTACTTC.

This sequence joins TRBV4-3 and TRBJ2-7, with D perhaps matching TRBD2 (6 bases). V shed 4 bases and J shed 6 bases, with 16 bases lying between them. This CDR3 is built from 14 residues. Germline V gene data show CDR1 as LGHNA and CDR2 as YSLEER. Written as DNA, the CDR3 is TGCGCCAGCAGCCGCGAACTAACAGCGGGCGAGCAGTACTTC. It specifies CASSRELTAGEQYF.

The rearrangement joins TRBV19 to TRBJ2-3; 11 nucleotides match TRBD2. The CDR3 contains 20 residues. Germline lookup yields CDR1 LNHDA and CDR2 SQIVND (reference sequence). The ends lost 5 bases at V and 1 base at J; junction bases unmatched: 17. CDR3 loop: CASSGLHRSLAGGGTDTQYF. The CDR3 DNA sequence: TGTGCCAGTAGTGGTCTACACCGCTCCCTAGCGGGAGGAGGCACAGATACGCAGTATTTT.

DNA of the CDR3: TGTGCCAGCAGCCAAGATGGGGGGTCGGAGACCCAGTACTTC. The encoded protein is CASSQDGGSETQYF. This chain joins TRBV4-2 and TRBJ2-5; possible D gene TRBD2, 6 bases. The CDR3 length is 14 residues. The germline CDR1 and CDR2 sequences are LGHNA and YNFKEQ. The ends were cut back, 0 bases at V and 5 bases at J, with 10 bases in the middle.

The chain is built from TRBV11-2 and TRBJ2-1; TRBD2 aligns across 8 bases. The junction had 13 bases not matched to a gene; V was cut back by 5 bases and J by 7 bases. From germline, CDR1 is SGHAT and CDR2 FQNNGV. CDR3 size: 16 residues. The DNA of the CDR3 is TGTGCCAGCAGCGAAGCTAGCCCACTAGCGGTTAATGAGCAGTTCTTC. The encoded protein is CASSEASPLAVNEQFF.

The V gene is TRBV9, the J gene TRBJ1-3; no definite D call. Germline V gives CDR1 SGDLS, CDR2 YYNGEE. This CDR3 is 15 amino acids long. The ends were cut back, 0 bases at V and 0 bases at J, with 7 bases in the middle. In DNA form, the CDR3 reads TGTGCCAGCAGCGTAGCAGCGGGCTCTGGAAACACCATATATTTT. Its translation is CASSVAAGSGNTIYF. Supplemented by reference TRBV9 and TRBJ1-3, the full variable domain reads DSGVTQTPKHLITATGQRVTLRCSPRSGDLSVYWYQQSLDQGLQFLIQYYNGEERAKGNILERFSAQQFPDLHSELNLSSLELGDSALYFCASSVAAGSGNTIYFGEGSWLTVV.

The CDR3 region is CASSSGTGVSGANVLTF. CDR3 DNA: TGTGCCAGCAGCTCCGGGACAGGGGTCTCTGGGGCCAACGTCCTGACTTTC. This chain connects TRBV7-6 to TRBJ2-6; the match to TRBD1 covers 10 bases. V was clipped by 4 bases and J by 0 bases; unmatched bases: 3. Germline CDR1 reads SGHVS; CDR2 reads FNYEAQ. This CDR3 spans 17 amino acids.

The chain links TRBV5-6 to TRBJ2-2, with 7 positions matching TRBD1. The V gene's germline CDR1 is SGHDT and CDR2 YYEEEE. The CDR3 length is 17 residues. V gave up 4 bases and J gave up 3 bases; unmatched junction bases: 12. The DNA of the CDR3 is TGTGCCAGCAGCCCATCGTCGAGGGGGCTACACACCGGGGAGCTGTTTTTT. Translating gives CASSPSSRGLHTGELFF.

V gene TRBV18 combines with J gene TRBJ1-4, with TRBD1 matching 7 bases. The CDR3 extends over 19 amino acids. Trimming removed 1 base from V and 0 bases from J; junction bases left unmatched: 11. Germline loops: CDR1 KGHSH, CDR2 LQKENI. The CDR3 DNA follows: TGTGCCAGCTCACCACTTCAAGGGGGCCGACATGCAACTAATGAAAAACTGTTTTTT. It encodes CASSPLQGGRHATNEKLFF.

As concerns this clone: A junction boundary mismatches the germline segment, possibly from a read error. The chain combines TRBV20-1 with TRBJ2-7, with D perhaps TRBD2 (7 bases). The CDR3 has 16 amino acids. Looked up from germline, CDR1 is DFQATT and CDR2 is SNEGSKA (reference sequence). The CDR3 sequence is CCACGGGWGASYEQYF. DNA for the CDR3: TGCTGTGCTTGTGGGGGGGGCTGGGGGGCCTCCTACGAGCAGTACTTC.

The CDR3, as DNA: TGTGCCAGTAGTACCCAGGGGACAGGGGGCAGGAAGACCCAGTACTTC. It specifies CASSTQGTGGRKTQYF. The rearrangement joins TRBV19 to TRBJ2-5; TRBD1 agrees at 12 bases. The germline gives CDR1 LNHDA, CDR2 SQIVND (reference sequence). V was clipped by 4 bases and J by 6 bases; unmatched bases: 9. This CDR3 comprises 16 residues.

This clone was seen only once. The chain is built from TRBV5-4 and TRBJ1-1; D remains unclear. Trimming shortened V by 4 bases and J by 2 bases, and 12 bases separated the two germline ends. The CDR3 is 14 amino acids. Looked up from germline, CDR1 is SGHNT and CDR2 is YYREEE (reference sequence). CDR3 sequence: CASSPVRDNTEAFF. CDR3 DNA: TGTGCCAGCAGCCCGGTGAGAGATAACACTGAAGCTTTCTTT.

The chain carries TRBV30 and TRBJ1-1; 8 bases are a match to TRBD1. The V and J ends lost 0 bases and 7 bases, in that order; junction bases with no gene match: 7. This CDR3 has 14 amino acids. The germline gives CDR1 GTSNPN, CDR2 SVGIG (reference sequence). The CDR3 loop reads CAWSVRTGTYEAFF. The CDR3 DNA reads as TGTGCCTGGAGTGTAAGGACAGGGACATATGAAGCTTTCTTT.